Listed below are T cell receptor beta chains from one sample, sequenced in a study of identical twins. MiXCR, run by TCRdb on the 5' RACE reads, gives a single entry per CDR3 protein. The sample holds hundreds of thousands of distinct CDR3 sequences, around 22% seen once. The data were also submitted as part of a second study, on yellow fever vaccine responses in identical twins.

Sequencing was carried out using CD4+ T cells sorted from blood. These receptors originate from a young woman in good health. Both conserved end residues are part of each CDR3. Fields, in order: V gene, D gene, clone size, J gene, CDR3 protein, CDR3 DNA. D genes are given only for firm matches. Clone sizes are given selectively: once, few, many, or a class where the clone is expanded.

v_gene: TRBV12-3/TRBV12-4
d_gene: .
abundance: few
j_gene: TRBJ2-3
CDR3aa: CASSLERRSDTQYF
CDR3nt: TGTGCCAGCAGTTTAGAAAGGAGGTCGGATACGCAGTATTTT

v_gene: TRBV18
d_gene: .
abundance: few
j_gene: TRBJ2-1
CDR3aa: CASSPILATYNEQFF
CDR3nt: TGTGCCAGCTCACCAATCCTAGCGACCTACAATGAGCAGTTCTTC

v_gene: TRBV12-3/TRBV12-4
d_gene: .
abundance: few
j_gene: TRBJ1-2
CDR3aa: CASSSIVGKQLYGYTF
CDR3nt: TGTGCCAGCAGTTCAATAGTCGGGAAACAGCTCTATGGCTACACCTTC

v_gene: TRBV3-1
d_gene: TRBD2
abundance: few
j_gene: TRBJ2-7
CDR3aa: CASSQDQLAGAYEQYF
CDR3nt: TGTGCCAGCAGCCAAGATCAACTAGCGGGGGCCTACGAGCAGTACTTC

v_gene: TRBV18
d_gene: .
abundance: .
j_gene: TRBJ2-2
CDR3aa: CASSPVISGELFF
CDR3nt: TGTGCCAGCTCACCTGTAATCTCCGGGGAGCTGTTTTTT

v_gene: TRBV6-1
d_gene: .
abundance: .
j_gene: TRBJ1-3
CDR3aa: CASRPGIAGNTIYF
CDR3nt: TGTGCCAGCCGTCCGGGGATTGCTGGAAACACCATATATTTT

v_gene: TRBV4-2
d_gene: .
abundance: few
j_gene: TRBJ2-1
CDR3aa: CASSQDSVLSYNEQFF
CDR3nt: TGTGCCAGCAGCCAAGATTCAGTCCTCTCCTACAATGAGCAGTTCTTC

v_gene: TRBV15
d_gene: TRBD2
abundance: .
j_gene: TRBJ2-7
CDR3aa: CATSSYRKTSGTYEQYF
CDR3nt: TGTGCCACCAGCAGTTACCGTAAGACTAGCGGGACTTACGAGCAGTACTTC

v_gene: TRBV2
d_gene: .
abundance: few
j_gene: TRBJ2-5
CDR3aa: CASSERRAETQYF
CDR3nt: TGTGCCAGCAGTGAACGGCGGGCAGAGACCCAGTACTTC

v_gene: TRBV20-1
d_gene: .
abundance: .
j_gene: TRBJ2-2
CDR3aa: CSARDRVSTITGELFF
CDR3nt: TGCAGTGCTAGAGATAGGGTTAGCACAATCACCGGGGAGCTGTTTTTT

v_gene: TRBV4-1
d_gene: .
abundance: .
j_gene: TRBJ2-5
CDR3aa: CASSQVGTGETQYF
CDR3nt: TGCGCCAGCAGCCAAGTCGGCACAGGGGAGACCCAGTACTTC

v_gene: TRBV3-1
d_gene: TRBD1
abundance: few
j_gene: TRBJ2-1
CDR3aa: CASSPGQGPSGEQFF
CDR3nt: TGTGCCAGCAGCCCGGGACAGGGGCCATCCGGGGAGCAGTTCTTC

v_gene: TRBV20-1
d_gene: .
abundance: few
j_gene: TRBJ2-3
CDR3aa: CSAPAGVRTTDTQYF
CDR3nt: TGCAGTGCCCCCGCAGGGGTCAGGACCACAGATACGCAGTATTTT

v_gene: TRBV5-1
d_gene: .
abundance: few
j_gene: TRBJ1-1
CDR3aa: CASSPTGYNTEAFF
CDR3nt: TGCGCCAGCAGCCCAACGGGCTATAACACTGAAGCTTTCTTT

v_gene: TRBV11-2
d_gene: .
abundance: few
j_gene: TRBJ2-2
CDR3aa: CASSQGVLRLGELFF
CDR3nt: TGTGCCAGCAGCCAAGGGGTATTGCGGCTCGGGGAGCTGTTTTTT

v_gene: TRBV28
d_gene: TRBD2
abundance: few
j_gene: TRBJ2-1
CDR3aa: CASFLSGGYNEQFF
CDR3nt: TGTGCCAGCTTCCTTAGCGGGGGATACAATGAGCAGTTCTTC

v_gene: TRBV20-1
d_gene: .
abundance: many
j_gene: TRBJ2-1
CDR3aa: CSAEGLHEQFF
CDR3nt: TGCAGTGCAGAGGGTTTGCATGAGCAGTTCTTC

v_gene: TRBV5-1
d_gene: .
abundance: .
j_gene: TRBJ1-4
CDR3aa: CASSPWTIQDEKLFF
CDR3nt: TGCGCCAGCAGCCCCTGGACGATTCAAGATGAAAAACTGTTTTTT

v_gene: TRBV6-2/TRBV6-3
d_gene: .
abundance: .
j_gene: TRBJ2-3
CDR3aa: CASSYTGTSTDTQYF
CDR3nt: TGTGCCAGCAGTTATACGGGAACTAGCACAGATACGCAGTATTTT

v_gene: TRBV4-1
d_gene: .
abundance: .
j_gene: TRBJ1-2
CDR3aa: CASSQGLGPYYGYTF
CDR3nt: TGCGCCAGCAGCCAAGGCCTGGGACCCTATTATGGCTACACCTTC

v_gene: TRBV14
d_gene: TRBD2
abundance: few
j_gene: TRBJ2-1
CDR3aa: CASSALAGAYNEQFF
CDR3nt: TGTGCCAGCAGCGCGCTAGCGGGCGCCTACAATGAGCAGTTCTTC

v_gene: TRBV5-1
d_gene: TRBD1
abundance: .
j_gene: TRBJ2-7
CDR3aa: CASSPIQGAYEQYF
CDR3nt: TGCGCCAGCAGCCCCATCCAGGGGGCCTACGAGCAGTACTTC

v_gene: TRBV18
d_gene: TRBD1
abundance: few
j_gene: TRBJ2-1
CDR3aa: CASSPRDRGVEEQFF
CDR3nt: TGTGCCAGCTCACCCCGGGACAGGGGGGTTGAGGAGCAGTTCTTC

v_gene: TRBV24-1
d_gene: .
abundance: few
j_gene: TRBJ2-1
CDR3aa: CATSGRVYNEQFF
CDR3nt: TGTGCCACCAGTGGGAGGGTGTACAATGAGCAGTTCTTC

v_gene: TRBV11-3
d_gene: TRBD2
abundance: .
j_gene: TRBJ2-7
CDR3aa: CASSLIAGAISYEQYF
CDR3nt: TGTGCCAGCAGCTTAATAGCGGGAGCGATCTCCTACGAGCAGTACTTC

v_gene: TRBV6-5
d_gene: .
abundance: few
j_gene: TRBJ2-5
CDR3aa: CASSYSGKTETQYF
CDR3nt: TGTGCCAGCAGTTACTCCGGCAAGACAGAGACCCAGTACTTC

v_gene: TRBV7-3
d_gene: .
abundance: few
j_gene: TRBJ2-7
CDR3aa: CASSPSPGPYEQYF
CDR3nt: TGTGCCAGCAGCCCCAGCCCGGGCCCCTACGAGCAGTACTTC

v_gene: TRBV7-2
d_gene: TRBD2
abundance: .
j_gene: TRBJ2-7
CDR3aa: CASRTLAGVYPTYEQYF
CDR3nt: TGTGCCAGCAGGACACTAGCGGGAGTCTACCCGACCTACGAGCAGTACTTC

v_gene: TRBV2
d_gene: .
abundance: few
j_gene: TRBJ2-5
CDR3aa: CASAGSGETQYF
CDR3nt: TGTGCCAGCGCAGGGAGCGGAGAGACCCAGTACTTC

v_gene: TRBV5-5
d_gene: .
abundance: .
j_gene: TRBJ2-1
CDR3aa: CASSWVPSEQFF
CDR3nt: TGTGCCAGCAGCTGGGTACCCAGCGAGCAGTTCTTC

v_gene: TRBV20-1
d_gene: .
abundance: .
j_gene: TRBJ1-1
CDR3aa: CSAPRQVNTEAFF
CDR3nt: TGCAGTGCCCCCAGGCAGGTGAACACTGAAGCTTTCTTT

v_gene: TRBV12-3/TRBV12-4
d_gene: TRBD2
abundance: many
j_gene: TRBJ2-1
CDR3aa: CASSLTSGRVYNEQFF
CDR3nt: TGTGCCAGCAGTTTAACTAGCGGGAGGGTCTACAATGAGCAGTTCTTC

v_gene: TRBV7-9
d_gene: .
abundance: .
j_gene: TRBJ1-2
CDR3aa: CASSSALWTYGYTF
CDR3nt: TGTGCCAGCAGCTCCGCGCTCTGGACCTATGGCTACACCTTC

v_gene: TRBV5-1
d_gene: TRBD1
abundance: few
j_gene: TRBJ2-7
CDR3aa: CASSLGTGRFAYEQYF
CDR3nt: TGCGCCAGCAGCTTGGGGACAGGGCGGTTTGCCTACGAGCAGTACTTC

v_gene: TRBV7-9
d_gene: .
abundance: .
j_gene: TRBJ2-3
CDR3aa: CASSSTAVSTDTQYF
CDR3nt: TGTGCCAGCAGCTCGACGGCCGTGAGCACAGATACGCAGTATTTT

v_gene: TRBV20-1
d_gene: TRBD2
abundance: .
j_gene: TRBJ2-5
CDR3aa: CSAPGTSGETQYF
CDR3nt: TGCAGTGCGCCCGGGACTAGCGGAGAGACCCAGTACTTC

v_gene: TRBV7-2
d_gene: .
abundance: few
j_gene: TRBJ2-7
CDR3aa: CASSLGTTSLGTYEQYF
CDR3nt: TGTGCCAGCAGCTTAGGGACCACAAGTCTCGGGACTTACGAGCAGTACTTC

v_gene: TRBV6-5
d_gene: TRBD1
abundance: many
j_gene: TRBJ2-2
CDR3aa: CASSYHGVGQGRDGELFF
CDR3nt: TGTGCCAGCAGTTACCATGGGGTCGGACAGGGGCGCGACGGGGAGCTGTTTTTT

v_gene: TRBV4-1
d_gene: TRBD1
abundance: few
j_gene: TRBJ1-1
CDR3aa: CASSQEGRTGVGAFF
CDR3nt: TGCGCCAGCAGCCAAGAGGGGAGGACAGGGGTCGGAGCTTTCTTT

v_gene: TRBV4-2
d_gene: TRBD2
abundance: .
j_gene: TRBJ2-3
CDR3aa: CASSHGNSGGTQPGRATQYF
CDR3nt: TGTGCCAGCAGCCACGGTAATAGCGGGGGGACCCAGCCCGGTCGCGCTACGCAGTATTTT

v_gene: TRBV4-1
d_gene: .
abundance: many
j_gene: TRBJ2-5
CDR3aa: CASSPPGRETQYF
CDR3nt: TGCGCCAGCAGCCCCCCCGGAAGGGAGACCCAGTACTTC

v_gene: TRBV3-1
d_gene: .
abundance: few
j_gene: TRBJ2-2
CDR3aa: CASSVARNTGELFF
CDR3nt: TGTGCCAGCAGCGTCGCCAGAAACACCGGGGAGCTGTTTTTT

v_gene: TRBV6-5
d_gene: TRBD2
abundance: .
j_gene: TRBJ2-4
CDR3aa: CASSYSGGRPDIQYF
CDR3nt: TGTGCCAGCAGTTACTCTGGCGGGAGGCCGGACATTCAGTACTTC

v_gene: TRBV3-1
d_gene: .
abundance: .
j_gene: TRBJ2-6
CDR3aa: CASSQGRGRRSGANVLTF
CDR3nt: TGTGCCAGCAGCCAAGGGAGGGGACGGCGCTCTGGGGCCAACGTCCTGACTTTC

v_gene: TRBV29-1
d_gene: TRBD2
abundance: few
j_gene: TRBJ2-2
CDR3aa: CSAGGLAANTGELFF
CDR3nt: TGCAGCGCTGGGGGACTAGCGGCGAACACCGGGGAGCTGTTTTTT

v_gene: TRBV5-1
d_gene: TRBD2
abundance: .
j_gene: TRBJ2-3
CDR3aa: CASSVGPTGTTGGETQYF
CDR3nt: TGCGCCAGCAGCGTAGGACCTACCGGGACGACCGGGGGGGAGACGCAGTATTTT

v_gene: TRBV24-1
d_gene: TRBD2
abundance: .
j_gene: TRBJ2-1
CDR3aa: CATSRPGLAGGLSYNEQFF
CDR3nt: TGTGCCACCAGCCGGCCGGGACTAGCGGGAGGCCTCTCCTACAATGAGCAGTTCTTC

v_gene: TRBV18
d_gene: .
abundance: .
j_gene: TRBJ2-3
CDR3aa: CASSPFLASTSTDTQYF
CDR3nt: TGTGCCAGCTCACCATTCCTAGCGAGCACTAGCACAGATACGCAGTATTTT

v_gene: TRBV3-1
d_gene: .
abundance: .
j_gene: TRBJ2-6
CDR3aa: CASSRGSSGANVLTF
CDR3nt: TGTGCCAGCAGCCGGGGGAGCTCTGGGGCCAACGTCCTGACTTTC

v_gene: TRBV20-1
d_gene: TRBD1
abundance: .
j_gene: TRBJ1-4
CDR3aa: CSVTDRGGKLFF
CDR3nt: TGCAGTGTTACGGACAGGGGAGGAAAACTGTTTTTT

v_gene: TRBV5-1
d_gene: TRBD1
abundance: .
j_gene: TRBJ1-1
CDR3aa: CASSPTGQGGNTEAFF
CDR3nt: TGCGCCAGCAGCCCGACTGGACAGGGCGGGAACACTGAAGCTTTCTTT

v_gene: TRBV5-1
d_gene: TRBD2
abundance: .
j_gene: TRBJ2-5
CDR3aa: CASTPGLAGAIQETQYF
CDR3nt: TGCGCCAGCACCCCGGGACTAGCGGGAGCGATCCAAGAGACCCAGTACTTC

v_gene: TRBV6-1
d_gene: TRBD1
abundance: .
j_gene: TRBJ1-1
CDR3aa: CASSGQGAANTEAFF
CDR3nt: TGTGCCAGCAGTGGACAGGGGGCGGCGAACACTGAAGCTTTCTTT

v_gene: TRBV13
d_gene: TRBD2
abundance: many
j_gene: TRBJ2-1
CDR3aa: CASSHGLAVYNEQFF
CDR3nt: TGTGCCAGCAGTCACGGACTAGCGGTTTACAATGAGCAGTTCTTC

v_gene: TRBV5-1
d_gene: .
abundance: few
j_gene: TRBJ2-3
CDR3aa: CASSLARSPTDTQYF
CDR3nt: TGCGCCAGCAGCTTGGCCCGGTCCCCCACAGATACGCAGTATTTT

v_gene: TRBV6-9
d_gene: TRBD2
abundance: .
j_gene: TRBJ2-1
CDR3aa: CASSYRFRTSGRGEQFF
CDR3nt: TGTGCCAGCAGTTACCGATTTAGGACTAGCGGGAGAGGCGAGCAGTTCTTC

v_gene: TRBV10-1
d_gene: TRBD2
abundance: .
j_gene: TRBJ2-1
CDR3aa: CASSEGLAGGPTYNEQFF
CDR3nt: TGCGCCAGCAGTGAGGGACTAGCGGGAGGGCCGACATACAATGAGCAGTTCTTC

v_gene: TRBV5-1
d_gene: .
abundance: once
j_gene: TRBJ2-2
CDR3aa: CASSFPGVGTGELFF
CDR3nt: TGCGCCAGCAGCTTCCCGGGAGTAGGTACCGGGGAGCTGTTTTTT

v_gene: TRBV29-1
d_gene: .
abundance: .
j_gene: TRBJ2-5
CDR3aa: CGSARKETQYF
CDR3nt: TGCGGTTCAGCCAGGAAAGAGACCCAGTACTTC